Listed below are T cell receptor beta chains from one sample, sequenced in a study of blood T cell repertoires in COVID-19. The protocol was immunoSEQ multiplex PCR, while the TCRdb copy is restricted to in-frame clones and leaves out a portion. The data contain 300,000 to 350,000 clones, under 90% of them seen just once; the ten biggest clones take up less than 3.5%. Sequences were obtained from peripheral blood. The source is a woman in her thirties with COVID-19, enrolled during active disease. Both conserved end residues are part of each CDR3. A D gene is named only where the DNA matches it firmly. Expanded clones are given a class, and other clones once, few, many or no size at all.

D gene,clone size,J gene,V gene,CDR3 protein,CDR3 DNA
-,-,TRBJ1-4,TRBV6-5,CASNSGLENEKLFF,TGTGCCAGCAACTCAGGGTTAGAGAATGAAAAACTGTTTTTT
TRBD2,-,TRBJ2-5,TRBV7-9,CASSPGLAGVETQYF,TGTGCCAGCAGCCCAGGACTAGCGGGAGTAGAGACCCAGTACTTC
-,-,TRBJ1-2,TRBV6-2/TRBV6-3,CASSYSSRVENSNYGYTF,TGTGCCAGCAGTTACTCGTCGCGTGTGGAGAACTCTAACTATGGCTACACCTTC
-,-,TRBJ2-5,TRBV29-1,CSVEGGKQETQYF,TGCAGCGTTGAGGGCGGGAAACAAGAGACCCAGTACTTC
-,once,TRBJ2-5,TRBV18,CASSPRGRTQETQYF,TGTGCCAGCTCACCACGGGGCCGTACTCAAGAGACCCAGTACTTC
-,-,TRBJ1-2,TRBV19,CASSIDRRYGYTF,TGTGCCAGTAGTATCGACAGGAGATATGGCTACACCTTC
TRBD1,-,TRBJ2-7,TRBV7-9,CASSWGQGEADEQYF,TGTGCCAGCAGCTGGGGACAGGGGGAGGCGGACGAGCAGTACTTC
TRBD1,few,TRBJ1-2,TRBV15,CATSRRETGDYGYTF,TGTGCCACCAGCAGGCGTGAGACAGGGGACTATGGCTACACCTTC
TRBD1,-,TRBJ1-1,TRBV13,CASSHRGQLNTEAFF,TGTGCCAGCAGCCACCGGGGACAGTTGAACACTGAAGCTTTCTTT
TRBD1,-,TRBJ1-1,TRBV2,CASSGDRGLSEAFF,TGTGCCAGCAGCGGGGACAGGGGGCTTTCTGAAGCTTTCTTT
-,once,TRBJ1-2,TRBV27,CASSLQGKKYGYTF,TGTGCCAGCAGTTTACAGGGCAAAAAGTATGGCTACACCTTC
-,-,TRBJ2-3,TRBV12-3/TRBV12-4,CASSLRAPDTQYF,TGTGCCAGCAGTTTAAGAGCGCCAGATACGCAGTATTTT
TRBD1,-,TRBJ1-1,TRBV7-9,CASSEGTGNTEAFF,TGTGCCAGCAGCGAAGGGACAGGGAACACTGAAGCTTTCTTT
-,-,TRBJ2-3,TRBV13,CASSLARGGTDTQYF,TGTGCCAGCAGCTTAGCAAGGGGCGGCACAGATACGCAGTATTTT
TRBD1,-,TRBJ2-7,TRBV2,CASRETDRGTQYF,TGTGCCAGCAGGGAAACGGACAGGGGCACGCAGTACTTC
-,-,TRBJ1-1,TRBV7-9,CASSLAIGDENTEAFF,TGTGCCAGCAGCTTAGCCATAGGGGATGAGAACACTGAAGCTTTCTTT
-,-,TRBJ2-7,TRBV5-1,CASSFDTYYEQYF,TGCGCCAGCAGCTTCGACACTTACTACGAGCAGTACTTC
TRBD1,-,TRBJ2-3,TRBV19,CASSNQGADTQYF,TGTGCCAGTAGTAACCAGGGGGCAGATACGCAGTATTTT
TRBD1,-,TRBJ1-2,TRBV7-3,CASRPSPQGVDGYTF,TGTGCCAGCAGGCCATCGCCCCAGGGGGTCGATGGCTACACCTTC
-,-,TRBJ1-1,TRBV28,CASGVQGLDTEAFF,TGTGCCAGCGGAGTACAGGGTTTAGACACTGAAGCTTTCTTT
-,-,TRBJ1-1,TRBV18,CASSPVTGTNVAFF,TGTGCCAGCTCACCCGTTACAGGGACGAATGTAGCTTTCTTT
-,-,TRBJ1-3,TRBV19,CASSMSSGNTIYF,TGTGCCAGTAGTATGAGTTCTGGAAACACCATATATTTT
TRBD1,once,TRBJ1-5,TRBV5-1,CASSLGTGFNNQPQHF,TGCGCCAGCAGCCTGGGGACAGGTTTTAACAATCAGCCCCAGCATTTT
TRBD2,-,TRBJ2-3,TRBV7-2,CASSLETGTSGPTDTQYF,TGTGCCAGCAGCTTAGAGACAGGGACTAGCGGGCCCACAGATACGCAGTATTTT
-,-,TRBJ2-7,TRBV5-6,CASSFTAYEQYF,TGTGCCAGCAGCTTTACAGCCTACGAGCAGTACTTC
-,-,TRBJ2-5,TRBV6-5,CASSRFTSGEVTQYF,TGTGCCAGCAGCCGTTTCACTTCTGGGGAGGTGACCCAGTACTTC
-,-,TRBJ1-1,TRBV6-5,CASNLQGATEAFF,TGTGCCAGCAACCTACAGGGAGCCACTGAAGCTTTCTTT
-,-,TRBJ2-1,TRBV2,CASSGGVAYNEQFF,TGTGCCAGCAGTGGGGGGGTGGCCTACAATGAGCAGTTCTTC
-,-,TRBJ1-3,TRBV14,CASSPRSGSTGNTIYF,TGTGCCAGCAGCCCACGATCGGGGTCCACTGGAAACACCATATATTTT
TRBD2,-,TRBJ2-7,TRBV15,CATSRDAGGTYEQYF,TGTGCCACCAGCAGAGATGCGGGAGGGACCTACGAGCAGTACTTC
-,-,TRBJ1-5,TRBV30,CAWSVGPGAYEEPQHF,TGTGCCTGGAGTGTTGGGCCAGGGGCCTACGAGGAGCCCCAGCATTTT
TRBD2,-,TRBJ2-3,TRBV5-1,CASSYSRGADTQYF,TGCGCCAGCAGTTACAGTCGGGGGGCAGATACGCAGTATTTT
TRBD1,-,TRBJ1-2,TRBV3-1/TRBV3-2,CASSPGQGVRGYGYTF,TGTGCCAGCAGCCCTGGACAGGGTGTACGGGGCTATGGCTACACCTTC
-,-,TRBJ1-3,TRBV12-3/TRBV12-4,CASSTYSGNTIYF,TGTGCCAGCAGTACCTACTCTGGAAACACCATATATTTT
TRBD1,-,TRBJ2-1,TRBV2,CASSVSSTGVLNEQFF,TGTGCCAGCAGCGTCTCTTCGACAGGGGTTTTGAATGAGCAGTTCTTC
-,-,TRBJ1-2,TRBV9,CASSPDSAVVGYTF,TGTGCCAGCAGCCCGGACAGCGCGGTAGTTGGCTACACCTTC
-,-,TRBJ1-3,TRBV5-1,CASSTGASGTGNTIYF,TGCGCCAGCAGCACCGGCGCGTCAGGGACTGGAAACACCATATATTTT